Listed here are 25 T cell receptor beta chains from one sample, sequenced in a study of neurological immune-mediated disorders. Via MiXCR, TCRdb re-called the 5' RACE reads, giving one row per CDR3 protein. The repertoire includes about 25,000 distinct CDR3 sequences, over 3% of them detected once, and around 7.1% sits in the top ten. The sample was PBMCs. These receptors all come from a woman in her thirties with multiple sclerosis.

The sample holds many counts of this clonotype. This chain links TRBV19 with TRBJ2-2; a possible D gene is TRBD1 (7 bases). Germline V gives CDR1 LNHDA, CDR2 SQIVND (reference sequence). V dropped 8 bases and J dropped 3 bases, with 16 bases sitting between them. The CDR3 runs to 15 residues. The CDR3 here is CASVQGGWYTGELFF. The CDR3 DNA reads TGTGCCAGTGTGCAGGGGGGCTGGTACACCGGGGAGCTGTTTTTT.

This clonotype has at least ten counts. The chain couples TRBV5-1 to TRBJ1-4; D unresolved. The CDR3 is 16 amino acids. Germline V gene data show CDR1 as SGHRS and CDR2 as YFSETQ. Trimming pared 3 bases from V and 0 bases from J, leaving 12 bases between. This CDR3 is CASSSLGPATNEKLFF. CDR3 bases: TGCGCCAGCAGCTCCCTTGGACCCGCAACTAATGAAAAACTGTTTTTT.

This clonotype was observed at least ten times. The CDR3 spells CASSLNRGNEKLFF. In DNA form, the CDR3 reads TGTGCCAGCAGCTTAAACAGGGGTAATGAAAAACTGTTTTTT. The chain couples TRBV7-2 to TRBJ1-4; 7 nucleotides agree with TRBD1. The CDR3 is 14 amino acids. V lost 2 bases, J lost 4 bases, and 1 base stayed unmatched. Germline V gene sequence: CDR1 SGHTA, CDR2 FQGNSA.

This clonotype came up many times. The chain carries TRBV27 and TRBJ2-7; possibly TRBD1 for D (6 bases). CDR3 length: 13 amino acids. In germline, CDR1 is MNHEY, CDR2 SMNVEV (reference sequence). Deletions cut 6 bases from V and 3 bases from J, with 12 bases between. In nucleotides, the CDR3 is TGTGCCAGCAGCGGGTGGGGGCTCTACGAGCAGTACTTC. Translating gives CASSGWGLYEQYF.

Ten or more counts support this clonotype. This chain joins TRBV5-1 and TRBJ2-5, with D perhaps TRBD1 (5 bases). V lost 3 bases, J lost 5 bases, and 14 bases lay in between. Germline assignment: CDR1 SGHRS and CDR2 YFSETQ. This CDR3 is built from 14 residues. The CDR3 sequence: CASSSDSSGETQYF. The CDR3 region has the DNA TGCGCCAGCAGCTCCGACAGTTCGGGCGAGACCCAGTACTTC.

The table lists this clonotype with many counts. The chain employs TRBV5-1 and TRBJ2-2, with unresolved D. The CDR3 totals 16 residues. V shed 0 bases and J shed 4 bases, with 13 bases lying between them. Germline CDR1 is SGHRS and CDR2 is YFSETQ. The CDR3 DNA reads TGCGCCAGCAGCTTGGCCGGACCCTGGGGCACCGGGGAGCTGTTTTTT. Its protein product is CASSLAGPWGTGELFF.

This clonotype was counted many times. The chain is built from TRBV20-1 and TRBJ1-6; 7 positions match TRBD1. This CDR3 has 14 residues. V lost 3 bases and J lost 9; bases outside the gene matches: 8. Germline V gene lookup returns CDR1 DFQATT and CDR2 SNEGSKA (reference sequence). The CDR3 sequence is CSARAGQFVSPLHF. The CDR3 DNA reads TGCAGTGCTAGGGCGGGACAGTTCGTTTCACCCCTCCACTTT.

This clonotype was counted between two and nine times. This may be a read error: a much more frequent sequence differs by one nucleotide. J is TRBJ2-3 and V is TRBV6-1; D is unclear. V lost 9 bases to trimming and J lost 6 bases, with 7 bases between them. Germline V lookup: CDR1 MNHNS, CDR2 SASEGT. The CDR3 totals 10 residues. CDR3 in DNA: TGTGCCAGAGGAGAGGATACGCAGTATTTT. Translating gives CARGEDTQYF.

This clonotype has a count of ten or more. The chain recombines TRBV5-8 with TRBJ2-7, with D hard to call. Germline CDR1 SGHTS, CDR2 YDEGEE. This CDR3 comprises 11 residues. The germline V and J ends were trimmed by 2 bases and 3 bases, with 3 bases remaining between them. CDR3 sequence: CASSFIYEQYF. CDR3 nucleotides: TGTGCCAGCAGCTTTATCTACGAGCAGTACTTC.

In its sample, this clonotype was seen many times. The chain is built from TRBV20-1 and TRBJ2-1; D ambiguous. The CDR3 is 10 amino acids. Trimming removed 6 bases from V and 6 bases from J, with 6 bases in between. CDR1 is DFQATT and CDR2 is SNEGSKA in the germline V gene (reference sequence). The CDR3 DNA reads TGCAGTGCGCAAAGCAATGAGCAGTTCTTC. It codes for CSAQSNEQFF.

This clonotype was picked up many times. This chain joins TRBV28 and TRBJ1-5, with unresolved D. V lost 5 bases, J lost 2 bases, and 16 bases lay in between. The CDR3 runs to 16 residues. The germline gives CDR1 MDHEN, CDR2 SYDVKM. As DNA, the CDR3 is TGTGCCAGCAGTGGGGTAGTGGCAAAAGGCAATCAGCCCCAGCATTTT. This codes for CASSGVVAKGNQPQHF.

This clonotype has at least ten counts. This chain connects TRBV28 to TRBJ2-1; 10 bases align to TRBD2. In germline, CDR1 is MDHEN, CDR2 SYDVKM. The CDR3 loop spans 16 amino acids. Unmatched junction bases numbered 9, after V lost 6 bases and J lost 4 bases. The CDR3 here is CASSPGIAGGYNEQFF. CDR3 nucleotide sequence: TGTGCCAGCAGCCCAGGCATAGCGGGAGGATACAATGAGCAGTTCTTC.

This clonotype was recorded at least ten times. The CDR3 DNA reads as TGTGCCAGCAGCTTAGCACAGGACTACGAGCAGTACTTC. The encoded protein is CASSLAQDYEQYF. The chain combines TRBV7-6 with TRBJ2-7, with a weak D call TRBD1 (5 bases). Germline V gene sequence: CDR1 SGHVS, CDR2 FNYEAQ. This CDR3 contains 13 residues. Trimming left V 0 bases short and J 3 bases short, with 6 bases between.

This clonotype was found once. It may be a read error: a sequence one base away is much more abundant. V usage is TRBV5-8 and J usage is TRBJ1-1; tentatively, D is TRBD1 (6 bases). CDR1 is SGHTS and CDR2 is YDEGEE in the germline V gene. The CDR3 totals 14 residues. The germline V and J ends were trimmed by 5 bases and 5 bases, with 16 bases remaining between them. This CDR3 is CASRLDRLMTEAFF. The CDR3 DNA reads as TGTGCCAGCAGACTAGACAGGTTGATGACTGAAGCTTTCTTT.

This clonotype was seen repeatedly, ten times or more. The rearrangement joins TRBV20-1 to TRBJ2-5, with TRBD2 matching 12 bases. Germline V CDR1 and CDR2: DFQATT, SNEGSKA (reference sequence). Trimming cost V 3 bases and J 5 bases; bases outside gene matches: 7. This CDR3 is built from 15 residues. The CDR3 region is CSARKTSGSGETQYF. The DNA for the CDR3 is TGCAGTGCTAGGAAGACTAGCGGGAGTGGGGAGACCCAGTACTTC.

This clonotype was seen ten or more times. The V call is TRBV5-1, the J call TRBJ2-5; the D gene is possibly TRBD1 (6 bases). The CDR3 has 12 amino acids. CDR1 is SGHRS, CDR2 YFSETQ, per germline. Between the trimmed V and J ends, which lost 6 bases and 2 bases, there was a span of 8 bases. This CDR3 reads CASTDRQETQYF. Written as DNA, the CDR3 is TGCGCCAGCACCGACAGGCAAGAGACCCAGTACTTC.

There are many counts of this clonotype. The gene calls are TRBV7-9 and TRBJ1-2; no clear D gene. Germline V gives CDR1 SEHNR, CDR2 FQNEAQ (reference sequence). This CDR3 contains 12 residues. V was shortened by 0 bases and J by 8 bases, with 7 bases between the two germline ends. This CDR3 reads CASSLAGSGYTF. CDR3 nucleotides: TGTGCCAGCAGCTTAGCAGGGTCCGGCTACACCTTC.

This clonotype has at least ten counts. The chain combines TRBV7-2 with TRBJ2-1; D may match TRBD1 or TRBD2 (6 bases each). The CDR3 is 15 amino acids. Trimming removed 5 bases at V and 7 bases at J, with 18 bases between. Germline CDR1 reads SGHTA; CDR2 reads FQGNSA. CDR3: CASSLQQGGLNEQFF. Here the CDR3 DNA reads TGTGCCAGCAGCCTTCAACAGGGAGGACTGAATGAGCAGTTCTTC. The full variable domain, its missing parts supplied by reference TRBV7-2 and TRBJ2-1, is GAGVSQSPSNKVTEKGKDVELRCDPISGHTALYWYRQSLGQGLEFLIYFQGNSAPDKSGLPSDRFSAERTGGSVSTLTIQRTQQEDSAVYLCASSLQQGGLNEQFFGPGTRLTVL.

This clonotype occurred many times. The CDR3 coding sequence is TGTGCCAGCAGTTACGGAGGCGGGGGGCTGGGAGATACGCAGTATTTT. This encodes CASSYGGGGLGDTQYF. The chain couples TRBV6-2 or TRBV6-3 to TRBJ2-3; 8 bases align to TRBD2. The CDR3 contains 16 residues. The germline gives CDR1 MNHEY, CDR2 SVGEGT. The trim removed 2 bases at V and 5 bases at J, leaving 9 bases unmatched.

This clonotype is classed as medium-sized. V usage is TRBV7-6 and J usage is TRBJ2-2; 10 nucleotides agree with TRBD1. This CDR3 has 16 amino acids. CDR1 is SGHVS, CDR2 FNYEAQ, per germline. Trimming at V came to 1 base and at J to 10 bases, leaving 9 bases not matched to a gene. Here the CDR3 DNA reads TGTGCCAGCAGCTTAGGGCCGGGACAGGGGACGCCGGAGCTGTTTTTT. It is translated as CASSLGPGQGTPELFF. Using reference TRBV7-6 and TRBJ2-2 for the parts outside the CDR3, the full variable domain is GAGVSQSPRYKVTKRGQDVALRCDPISGHVSLYWYRQALGQGPEFLTYFNYEAQQDKSGLPNDRFSAERPEGSISTLTIQRTEQRDSAMYRCASSLGPGQGTPELFFGEGSRLTVL.

This clonotype appeared many times. V is TRBV6-1 and J is TRBJ2-3; D is unresolved. V lost 0 bases and J 4 bases, leaving 11 bases between the germline ends. The germline V gene has CDR1 MNHNS and CDR2 SASEGT. The CDR3 contains 15 residues. The DNA of the CDR3 is TGTGCCAGCAGTGAAGCGTACCCGGGCGCAGATACGCAGTATTTT. Protein product: CASSEAYPGADTQYF.

This clonotype was counted at least ten times. The chain links TRBV11-3 to TRBJ1-1, with a tentative D call TRBD1 (5 bases). The V gene's germline CDR1 is SGHNT and CDR2 YENEEA. V gave up 4 bases and J gave up 8 bases, with 17 bases separating them. The CDR3 is made up of 14 amino acids. The CDR3 sequence is CASSSPRYGAEAFF. The CDR3 DNA sequence: TGTGCCAGCAGCTCCCCCAGGTACGGGGCGGAAGCTTTCTTT.

Ten or more counts support this clonotype. The chain recombines TRBV12-3 or TRBV12-4 with TRBJ2-7; 8 nucleotides align to TRBD2. The CDR3 totals 13 residues. J was trimmed by 4 bases and V by 3 bases; bases with no gene match: 2. This chain's CDR3 is CASSFREGYEQYF. CDR3 sequence (DNA): TGTGCCAGCAGTTTCCGGGAGGGTTACGAGCAGTACTTC.

This clonotype was counted at least ten times. The chain's CDR3 is CSVGGGYRDEQYF. The DNA for the CDR3 is TGCAGCGTTGGTGGGGGCTACAGGGACGAGCAGTACTTC. This chain connects TRBV29-1 to TRBJ2-7, with D possibly being TRBD1 (6 bases). The CDR3 sequence is 13 residues long. V was cut by 4 bases and J by 5 bases, with 15 bases left in between. Germline V gene data show CDR1 as SQVTM and CDR2 as ANQGSEA.

This clonotype appeared many times. This chain links TRBV20-1 with TRBJ2-5; the match to TRBD1 covers 7 bases. Germline CDR1 is DFQATT and CDR2 is SNEGSKA (reference sequence). V lost 6 bases, J lost 6 bases, and 7 bases stayed unmatched. This CDR3 has 12 residues. DNA of the CDR3: TGCAGTGCCCTGGACAGGCCCAAGACCCAGTACTTC. It specifies CSALDRPKTQYF.